This T cell receptor beta chain was sequenced for a study of shared clonotypes between healthy human individuals. The data were produced by immunoSEQ multiplex PCR, yet TCRdb's version contains in-frame clones alone and is incomplete. This table holds roughly 2 million clones, roughly 95% found once. CDR1 is MGHRA, CDR2 YSYEKL, per germline. The V segment lost 6 bases and the J segment 0 bases; nucleotides outside the gene matches: 8. This CDR3 contains 17 residues. This TCR was recovered from a man aged 18 to 29 in good health. The genes are TRBV4-1 and TRBJ1-4; 9 bases align to TRBD1. Sample: naive CD4+ T cells sorted from blood. Subset noted: CD45RA+ positively selected. DNA for the CDR3: TGCGCCAGCAGACGACAGGGGGGCACCTCAACTAATGAAAAACTGTTTTTT. Protein: CASRRQGGTSTNEKLFF.